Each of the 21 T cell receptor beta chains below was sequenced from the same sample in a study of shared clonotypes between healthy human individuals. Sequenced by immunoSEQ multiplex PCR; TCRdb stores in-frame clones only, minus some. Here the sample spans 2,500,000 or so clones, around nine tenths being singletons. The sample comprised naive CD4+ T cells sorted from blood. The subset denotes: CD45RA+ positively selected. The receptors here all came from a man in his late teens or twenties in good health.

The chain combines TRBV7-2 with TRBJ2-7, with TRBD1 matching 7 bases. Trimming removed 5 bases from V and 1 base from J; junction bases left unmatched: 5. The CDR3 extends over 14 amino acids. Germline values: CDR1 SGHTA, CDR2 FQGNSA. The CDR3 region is CASSQDRFSYEQYF. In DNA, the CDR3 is TGTGCCAGCAGCCAGGACAGGTTTTCCTACGAGCAGTACTTC.

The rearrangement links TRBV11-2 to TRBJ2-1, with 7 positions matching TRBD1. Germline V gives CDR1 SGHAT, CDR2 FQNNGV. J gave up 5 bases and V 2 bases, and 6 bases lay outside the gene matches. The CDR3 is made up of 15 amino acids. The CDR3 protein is CASSLRRQGHNEQFF. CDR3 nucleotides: TGTGCCAGCAGCTTACGCCGACAGGGACACAATGAGCAGTTCTTC.

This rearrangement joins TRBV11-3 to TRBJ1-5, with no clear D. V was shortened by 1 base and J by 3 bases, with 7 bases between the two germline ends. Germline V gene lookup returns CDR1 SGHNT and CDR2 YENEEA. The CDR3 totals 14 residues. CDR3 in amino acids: CASSLVLFNQPQHF. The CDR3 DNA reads TGTGCCAGCAGCTTAGTACTCTTCAATCAGCCCCAGCATTTT.

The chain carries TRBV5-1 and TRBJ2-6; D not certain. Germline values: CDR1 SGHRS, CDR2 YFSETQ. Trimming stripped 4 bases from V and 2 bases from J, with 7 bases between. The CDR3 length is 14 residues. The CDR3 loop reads CASSGSAGANVLTF. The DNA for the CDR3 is TGCGCCAGCAGCGGGTCAGCTGGGGCCAACGTCCTGACTTTC.

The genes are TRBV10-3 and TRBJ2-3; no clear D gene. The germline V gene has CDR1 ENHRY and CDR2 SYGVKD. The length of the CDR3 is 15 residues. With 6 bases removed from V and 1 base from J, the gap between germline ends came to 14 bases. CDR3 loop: CAIRERAAGTDTQYF. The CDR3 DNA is TGTGCCATCAGGGAACGTGCAGCTGGCACAGATACGCAGTATTTT.

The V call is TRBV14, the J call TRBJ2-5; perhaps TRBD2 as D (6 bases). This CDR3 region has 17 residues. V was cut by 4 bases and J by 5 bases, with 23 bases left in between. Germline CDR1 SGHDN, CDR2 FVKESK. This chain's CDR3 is CASSREPGLPRGETQYF. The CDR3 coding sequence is TGTGCCAGCAGCCGAGAGCCGGGACTTCCTCGGGGGGAGACCCAGTACTTC.

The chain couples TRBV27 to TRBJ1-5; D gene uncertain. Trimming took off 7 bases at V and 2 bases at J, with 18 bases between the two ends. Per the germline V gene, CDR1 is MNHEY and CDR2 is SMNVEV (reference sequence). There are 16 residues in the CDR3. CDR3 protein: CASTPNPRSGNQPQHF. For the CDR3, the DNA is TGTGCCAGCACTCCCAACCCCCGCAGCGGCAATCAGCCCCAGCATTTT.

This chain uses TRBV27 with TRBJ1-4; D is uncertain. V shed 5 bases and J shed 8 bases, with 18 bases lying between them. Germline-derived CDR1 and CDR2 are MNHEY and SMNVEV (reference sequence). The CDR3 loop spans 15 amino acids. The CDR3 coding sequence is TGTGCCAGCAGTCCCACGGGTGCTCTGAGGGAAAAACTGTTTTTT. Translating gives CASSPTGALREKLFF.

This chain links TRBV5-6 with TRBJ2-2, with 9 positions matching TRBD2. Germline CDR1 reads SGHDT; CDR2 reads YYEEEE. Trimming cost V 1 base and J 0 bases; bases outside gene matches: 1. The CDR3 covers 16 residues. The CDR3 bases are TGTGCCAGCAGCTTGACTAGCGGGTCGAACACCGGGGAGCTGTTTTTT. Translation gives CASSLTSGSNTGELFF.

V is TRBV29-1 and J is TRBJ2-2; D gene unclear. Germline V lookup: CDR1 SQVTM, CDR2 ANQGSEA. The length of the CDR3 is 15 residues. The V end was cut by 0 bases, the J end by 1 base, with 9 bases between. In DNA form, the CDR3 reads TGCAGCGTTGAAGATGCCCGCTGGAACACCGGGGAGCTGTTTTTT. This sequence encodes CSVEDARWNTGELFF.

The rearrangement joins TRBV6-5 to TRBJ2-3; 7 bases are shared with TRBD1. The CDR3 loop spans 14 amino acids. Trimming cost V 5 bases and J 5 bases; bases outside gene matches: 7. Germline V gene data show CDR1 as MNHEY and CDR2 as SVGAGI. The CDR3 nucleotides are TGTGCCAGCAGTCGATGGGACAGTGTAGATACGCAGTATTTT. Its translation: CASSRWDSVDTQYF.

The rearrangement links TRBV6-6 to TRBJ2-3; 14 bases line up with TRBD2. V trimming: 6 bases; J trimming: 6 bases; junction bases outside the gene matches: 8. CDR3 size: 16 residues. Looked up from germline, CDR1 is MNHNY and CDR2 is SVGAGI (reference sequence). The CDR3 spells CASSRTSGGSPDTQYF. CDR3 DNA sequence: TGTGCCAGCAGCCGGACTAGCGGGGGGTCACCGGATACGCAGTATTTT.

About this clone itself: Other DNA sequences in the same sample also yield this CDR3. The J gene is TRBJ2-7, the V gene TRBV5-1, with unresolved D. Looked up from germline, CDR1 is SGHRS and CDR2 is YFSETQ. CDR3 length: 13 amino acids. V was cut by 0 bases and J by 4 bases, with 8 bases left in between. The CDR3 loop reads CASSLAATYEQYF. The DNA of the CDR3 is TGCGCCAGCAGCTTGGCGGCAACATACGAGCAGTACTTC.

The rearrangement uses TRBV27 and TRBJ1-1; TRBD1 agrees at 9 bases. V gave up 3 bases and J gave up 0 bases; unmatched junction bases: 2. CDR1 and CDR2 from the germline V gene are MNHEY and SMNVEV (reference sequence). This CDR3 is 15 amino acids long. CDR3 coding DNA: TGTGCCAGCAGTTTTGGGACAGGGATGAACACTGAAGCTTTCTTT. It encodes CASSFGTGMNTEAFF.

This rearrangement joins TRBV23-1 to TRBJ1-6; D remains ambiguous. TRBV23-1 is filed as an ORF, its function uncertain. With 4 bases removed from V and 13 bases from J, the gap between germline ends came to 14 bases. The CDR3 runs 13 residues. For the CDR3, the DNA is TGCGCCAGCAGTCCTCCTTCCTCCTCCCCCCTCCACTTT. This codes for CASSPPSSSPLHF.

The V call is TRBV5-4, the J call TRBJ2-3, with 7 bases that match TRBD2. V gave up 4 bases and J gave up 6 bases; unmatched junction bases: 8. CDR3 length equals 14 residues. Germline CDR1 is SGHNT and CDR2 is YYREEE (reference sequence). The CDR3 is CASSPGGGSDTQYF. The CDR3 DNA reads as TGTGCCAGCAGCCCGGGGGGAGGTTCGGATACGCAGTATTTT. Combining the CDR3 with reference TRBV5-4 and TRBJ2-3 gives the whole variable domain ETGVTQSPTHLIKTRGQQVTLRCSSQSGHNTVSWYQQALGQGPQFIFQYYREEENGRGNFPPRFSGLQFPNYSSELNVNALELDDSALYLCASSPGGGSDTQYFGPGTRLTVL.

CDR3 sequence reads: CASSYRALQETQYF. The CDR3 DNA is TGTGCCAGCAGTTATAGGGCGCTCCAAGAGACCCAGTACTTC. This chain joins TRBV6-6 and TRBJ2-5; D is ambiguous. V shed 3 bases and J shed 1 base, with 9 bases lying between them. Germline V gene lookup returns CDR1 MNHNY and CDR2 SVGAGI (reference sequence). CDR3 length equals 14 residues.

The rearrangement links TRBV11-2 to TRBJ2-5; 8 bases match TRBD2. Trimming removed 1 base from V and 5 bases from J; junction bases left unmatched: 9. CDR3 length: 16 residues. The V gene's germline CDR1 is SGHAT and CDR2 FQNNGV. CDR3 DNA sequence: TGTGCCAGCAGCTTAGGCCGGACTAGCTGGAGGGAGACCCAGTACTTC. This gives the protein CASSLGRTSWRETQYF.

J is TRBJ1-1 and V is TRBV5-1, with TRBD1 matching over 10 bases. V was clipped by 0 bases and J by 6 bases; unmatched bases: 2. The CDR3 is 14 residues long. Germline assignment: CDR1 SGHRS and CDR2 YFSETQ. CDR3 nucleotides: TGCGCCAGCAGCTTGGGGGACAGGGGCGCTGAAGCTTTCTTT. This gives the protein CASSLGDRGAEAFF.

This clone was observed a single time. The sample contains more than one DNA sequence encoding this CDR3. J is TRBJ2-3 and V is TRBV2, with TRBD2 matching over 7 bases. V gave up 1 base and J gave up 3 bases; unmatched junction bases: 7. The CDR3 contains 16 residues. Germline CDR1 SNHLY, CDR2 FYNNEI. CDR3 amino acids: CASSEEGGSGTDTQYF. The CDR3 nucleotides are TGTGCCAGCAGTGAAGAGGGAGGGTCGGGTACAGATACGCAGTATTTT.

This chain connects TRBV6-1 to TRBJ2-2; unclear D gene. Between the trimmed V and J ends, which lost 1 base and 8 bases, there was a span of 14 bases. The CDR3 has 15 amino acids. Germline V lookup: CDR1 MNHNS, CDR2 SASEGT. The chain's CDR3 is CASSEDLGVTGELFF. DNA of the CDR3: TGTGCCAGCAGTGAAGATTTAGGTGTAACGGGGGAGCTGTTTTTT.